These 15 T cell receptor beta chains share one sample of origin, sequenced in a study of CD8 T cells in Susac syndrome (dated 2019 in TCRdb). Libraries were built with the immunoSEQ multiplex PCR assay. RNA was extracted using the RNeasy kit, and roughly 0.5 to 1 ug of the RNA was reverse transcribed with random hexamers. Using fastp at Q25 and MiXCR, TCRdb reprocessed the public reads and kept productive beta chains. Rows are unified per CDR3 protein, each entry keeping the most common DNA and genes. For this sample the table gives around 160,000 distinct CDR3 sequences, of which around 94% were detected only once. The ten largest account for about 0.089% of the sample. Specimen: CD4+ T cells from PBMCs. These receptors all come from a human donor with multiple sclerosis.

The rearrangement joins TRBV18 to TRBJ1-5; 9 nucleotides align to TRBD1. The J segment lost 4 bases and the V segment lost 3 bases, leaving 10 bases of the junction unmatched. The CDR3 length is 17 residues. Germline V gene lookup returns CDR1 KGHSH and CDR2 LQKENI. The CDR3, as DNA: TGTGCCAGCTCACCCGAAAACAGGGGGCCTTGGAATCAGCCCCAGCATTTT. It specifies CASSPENRGPWNQPQHF.

J is TRBJ2-7 and V is TRBV19, with D uncertain. The V gene lost 9 bases and the J gene lost 6 bases, with 18 bases spanning the gap. This CDR3 is 13 amino acids long. Germline-derived CDR1 and CDR2 are LNHDA and SQIVND (reference sequence). The CDR3, as DNA: TGTGCCAGCCGAGGCGGACCGGGCGGCGAGCAGTACTTC. Residues: CASRGGPGGEQYF.

J is TRBJ1-2 and V is TRBV29-1; D uncertain. The CDR3 has 12 amino acids. The V end was cut by 3 bases, the J end by 5 bases, with 10 bases between. The V gene's germline CDR1 is SQVTM and CDR2 ANQGSEA. The CDR3 DNA sequence: TGCAGCGTTGACGGGAAACAGTATGGCTACACCTTC. Protein sequence: CSVDGKQYGYTF.

V gene TRBV4-1 combines with J gene TRBJ2-5; the match to TRBD2 covers 9 bases. V was clipped by 4 bases and J by 3 bases; unmatched bases: 6. CDR3 length: 15 residues. CDR1 is MGHRA and CDR2 is YSYEKL in the germline V gene. The CDR3 DNA reads TGCGCCAGCAGCCCCCGGACTAGCGCTGAAGAGACCCAGTACTTC. It specifies CASSPRTSAEETQYF.

The chain joins TRBV3-1 to TRBJ2-2; D remains unclear. There are 13 residues in the CDR3. Germline V gives CDR1 LGHDT, CDR2 YNNKEL (reference sequence). Trimming stripped 3 bases from V and 6 bases from J, with 8 bases between. CDR3 in DNA: TGTGCCAGCAGCCAGACAAGTTCCGGGGAGCTGTTTTTT. It is translated as CASSQTSSGELFF.

This chain connects TRBV28 to TRBJ1-1; D may be TRBD1 (5 bases). The germline V and J ends were trimmed by 6 bases and 11 bases, with 16 bases remaining between them. The CDR3 consists of 12 residues. CDR1 and CDR2 from the germline V gene are MDHEN and SYDVKM. CDR3 loop: CASSTGPGRAFF. CDR3 sequence (DNA): TGTGCCAGCAGCACGGGACCGGGTAGGGCTTTCTTT.

The chain uses TRBV3-1 and TRBJ1-1; 7 positions match TRBD1. The J segment lost 4 bases and the V segment lost 4 bases, leaving 6 bases of the junction unmatched. This CDR3 region has 14 residues. Germline values: CDR1 LGHDT, CDR2 YNNKEL (reference sequence). In nucleotides, the CDR3 is TGTGCCAGCAGCCCCGGACAGGCCCTCACTGAAGCTTTCTTT. Translating it yields CASSPGQALTEAFF.

This clonotype was observed once. The chain combines TRBV12-3 or TRBV12-4 with TRBJ2-3, with unresolved D. V was shortened by 5 bases and J by 1 base, with 13 bases between the two germline ends. The CDR3 length is 15 residues. CDR3 region: CASSADTRGTDTQYF. CDR3 coding DNA: TGTGCCAGCAGTGCTGACACAAGGGGCACAGATACGCAGTATTTT.

The chain employs TRBV4-2 and TRBJ2-1; D gene ambiguous. V was pared by 1 base and J by 0 bases, with 13 bases between. This CDR3 has 17 amino acids. Germline CDR1 LGHNA, CDR2 YNFKEQ. CDR3 sequence: CASSQVGLAVSYNEQFF. CDR3 sequence (DNA): TGTGCCAGCAGCCAAGTAGGTCTGGCCGTCTCCTACAATGAGCAGTTCTTC.

The chain uses TRBV30 and TRBJ2-2; weak D call: TRBD2 (6 bases). V was clipped by 2 bases and J by 1 base, with 11 bases between them. This CDR3 spans 15 amino acids. Germline V gene data show CDR1 as GTSNPN and CDR2 as SVGIG (reference sequence). This CDR3 reads CAWSRWGENTGELFF. DNA of the CDR3: TGTGCCTGGAGTAGGTGGGGGGAGAACACCGGGGAGCTGTTTTTT.

The rearrangement uses TRBV20-1 and TRBJ1-2; no clear D. CDR1 DFQATT and CDR2 SNEGSKA come from the germline V gene (reference sequence). The CDR3 is 11 residues long. V lost 5 bases to trimming and J lost 5 bases, with 9 bases between them. The CDR3 DNA reads TGCAGTGCTCGTAGACCTTATGGCTACACCTTC. Protein product: CSARRPYGYTF.

This chain links TRBV29-1 with TRBJ2-1; the match to TRBD2 covers 11 bases. This CDR3 comprises 15 residues. V lost 0 bases and J lost 7; bases outside the gene matches: 5. CDR1 is SQVTM and CDR2 is ANQGSEA in the germline V gene. CDR3 residues: CSVEEVAGGGNEQFF. For the CDR3, the DNA is TGCAGCGTTGAAGAGGTAGCGGGAGGGGGTAATGAGCAGTTCTTC.

The chain uses TRBV24-1 and TRBJ2-3; 9 nucleotides match TRBD1. The V gene end was trimmed by 6 bases and the J gene end by 0 bases; junction bases not matched to a gene: 6. Germline lookup yields CDR1 KGHDR and CDR2 SFDVKD. The CDR3 is made up of 16 amino acids. Here the CDR3 reads CATSQTGTGSTDTQYF. The DNA for the CDR3 is TGTGCCACCAGTCAGACCGGGACAGGGAGCACAGATACGCAGTATTTT.

The chain has TRBV9 and TRBJ2-2; 13 bases are shared with TRBD2. V lost 1 base and J lost 6; bases outside the gene matches: 3. The germline V gene has CDR1 SGDLS and CDR2 YYNGEE. CDR3 length: 16 residues. The CDR3 loop is CASSVTSGRAPGELFF. The CDR3 DNA sequence: TGTGCCAGCAGCGTAACTAGCGGGAGGGCCCCCGGGGAGCTGTTTTTT.

J is TRBJ2-1 and V is TRBV6-5, with TRBD1 matching 9 bases. This CDR3 is 15 amino acids long. Germline CDR1 is MNHEY and CDR2 is SVGAGI. Unmatched junction bases numbered 11, after V lost 6 bases and J lost 8 bases. The CDR3 here is CASSPTGTGRHEQFF. The CDR3 nucleotides read TGTGCCAGCAGCCCCACCGGGACAGGGAGGCATGAGCAGTTCTTC.